These 24 T cell receptor gamma chains share one sample of origin, sequenced in a study of γδ T cells in repeated Plasmodium falciparum infection. Vgamma9/Vdelta2+ and Vdelta2-negative gammadelta T cells were flow-sorted from PBMC for bulk sequencing. TCRdb re-called clones from the multiplex PCR reads using CATT. Of around 24,000 gamma-chain clones listed, 3% are singletons. Specimen: gamma-delta T cells from blood. These TCRs come from a pool of human donors (malaria-infected and uninfected, not separated).

Regarding this clone: The identical CDR3 is also encoded by other nucleotide sequences in the sample. V is TRGV9 and J is TRGJP. Since TCRdb gives no J gene, matching the DNA to germline was used here to assign it. The germline gives CDR1 GITISATS, CDR2 ISYDGTV (reference sequence). The length of the CDR3 is 13 residues. CDR3 bases: TGTGCGCAGGGAGAGTTGGGCAAAAAAATCAAGGTATTT. This translates into CAQGELGKKIKVF.

This clone has a count of ten or more. The J gene is TRGJ1 or TRGJ2, the V gene TRGV3. The CDR3 runs to 14 residues. Trimming cost V 0 bases and J 3 bases; bases outside gene matches: 5. Germline CDR1 is VTNTFY and CDR2 is YDVSTARD (reference sequence). The CDR3 is CATWDRLLYYKKLF. Written as DNA, the CDR3 is TGTGCCACCTGGGACAGGCTCCTTTATTATAAGAAACTCTTT.

This clone was recorded at least ten times. TCRdb has a much larger clone's protein, which differs at residue 5 from the translation of this DNA, likely because of a read error; what is shown is the protein translated from the DNA. The chain employs TRGV2 and TRGJ1 or TRGJ2. No J gene was available from TCRdb, and it was assigned here by a germline match of the DNA. With 5 bases clipped from V and 0 bases from J, the junction kept 7 bases outside the gene matches. This CDR3 is 14 amino acids long. Germline CDR1 EGSNGY, CDR2 YDSYNSKV. The CDR3 loop is CATWGLENYYKKLF. DNA of the CDR3: TGTGCCACCTGGGGCCTCGAGAATTATTATAAGAAACTCTTT.

This clone was recorded many times. This chain connects TRGV4 to TRGJ1 or TRGJ2. V gave up 0 bases and J gave up 6 bases; unmatched junction bases: 2. This CDR3 comprises 12 residues. Germline V lookup: CDR1 EGSTGY, CDR2 YDSYTSSV. CDR3 sequence: CATWDGTYKKLF. The CDR3, as DNA: TGTGCCACCTGGGATGGGACTTATAAGAAACTCTTT.

Notes on this clone: This probably arose from a read error, given a far larger clone one base away. Other DNA sequences in this specimen translate into the identical CDR3. The gene calls are TRGV9 and TRGJ1 or TRGJ2. Germline values: CDR1 GITISATS, CDR2 ISYDGTV (reference sequence). This CDR3 comprises 14 residues. The CDR3 sequence: CALWESAFFYKKLF. The CDR3 nucleotides read TGCGCCTTGTGGGAGTCAGCTTTTTTTTATAAGAAACTCTTT.

The table lists this clone with a few counts. Given a far larger clone just one base away, this is likely a sequencing read error. Other DNA variants within this sample encode the same CDR3. The CDR3, as DNA: TGTGCCACCTGGGATATCGGCTATTATAAGAAACTCTTT. Translating it yields CATWDIGYYKKLF. This chain joins TRGV8 and TRGJ1 or TRGJ2. Because TCRdb records no J gene, it was assigned here through a match of the DNA to germline. CDR1 is VENAVY and CDR2 is YDSYNSRV in the germline V gene. The CDR3 totals 13 residues. V was clipped by 2 bases and J by 4 bases; unmatched bases: 5.

This clone was counted at least ten times. V gene TRGV3 combines with J gene TRGJ1 or TRGJ2. Germline CDR1 is VTNTFY and CDR2 is YDVSTARD (reference sequence). Trimming cost V 3 bases and J 2 bases; bases outside gene matches: 4. This CDR3 spans 13 amino acids. The CDR3 loop is CATWDPHYYKKLF. The CDR3 DNA reads TGTGCCACCTGGGACCCTCATTATTATAAGAAACTCTTT.

The table lists this clone with many counts. This DNA's translation differs at residue 6 from TCRdb's protein, which comes from a much larger clone; a read error is likely, and the protein shown is translated from the DNA. The rearrangement uses TRGV2 and TRGJ1 or TRGJ2. V dropped 2 bases and J dropped 0; count of bases not matched to a gene: 4. Germline CDR1 and CDR2: EGSNGY and YDSYNSKV. There are 14 residues in the CDR3. This CDR3 reads CATWDAPNYYKKLF. CDR3 in DNA: TGTGCCACCTGGGACGCTCCGAATTATTATAAGAAACTCTTT.

This clone has just a few counts. CDR3 loop: CALWEIKLF. CDR3 sequence (DNA): TGTGCCTTGTGGGAGATAAAACTCTTT. The J gene has no call, while the V gene is TRGV9. The CDR3 sequence is 9 residues long. Germline loops: CDR1 GITISATS, CDR2 ISYDGTV (reference sequence).

With regard to this clone: TCRdb's protein, taken from a much larger clone, differs from this DNA's translation at residue 4, likely owing to a read error; the protein displayed comes from the DNA. The rearrangement joins TRGV8 to TRGJ1 or TRGJ2. Germline V lookup: CDR1 VENAVY, CDR2 YDSYNSRV. This CDR3 has 13 amino acids. CDR3 in DNA: TGTGCCACCCGGGACCGCTATTATTATAAGAAACTCTTT. It is translated as CATRDRYYYKKLF.

In regard to this clone: A far larger clone differs by one base, so this is likely a read error. The DNA is omitted, as the CDR3 cannot be located on it reliably, and the CDR3 follows TCRdb's listing. Other DNA sequences in the same sample also yield this CDR3. This chain's CDR3 is CATWDSRVRNSLAVEQHLLSQVSIGRIQHF. No J gene call was made, and the V gene is TRGV5. The CDR3 has 30 residues if both end residues are counted. Per the germline V gene, CDR1 is VINAFY and CDR2 is YDVSNSKD.

In this sample, this clone turned up many times. This CDR3 is also generated by other DNA sequences in the sample. The chain recombines TRGV2 with TRGJP2. Germline loops: CDR1 EGSNGY, CDR2 YDSYNSKV. The V gene end was trimmed by 1 base and the J gene end by 2 bases; junction bases not matched to a gene: 7. This CDR3 has 16 residues. CDR3 DNA sequence: TGTGCCACCTGGGACGGCCCCCCCAGTAGTGATTGGATCAAGACGTTT. Translating it yields CATWDGPPSSDWIKTF.

Comment on this clone: The TCRdb record carries a much larger clone's protein, which differs from this DNA's translation at residue 13; a read error is the likely cause, and the protein listed here is the DNA translation. This sequence joins TRGV9 and TRGJP. The J gene is absent in TCRdb and was assigned here via DNA matching to germline. Germline trimming cut 0 bases from V and 23 bases from J; bases unmatched to any gene: 13. Germline V gene sequence: CDR1 GITISATS, CDR2 ISYDGTV (reference sequence). This CDR3 is built from 14 residues. CDR3 nucleotide sequence: TGTGCCTTGTGGGAGGTGCAATCTGGTTGGTTCAAGGTATTT. Amino acid sequence: CALWEVQSGWFKVF.

This clone occurred many times. A single base separates this from a much larger clone, so it may be a read error. This sample includes further DNA sequences coding for the same CDR3. The CDR3: CALWEVLELGKKIKVF. The DNA for the CDR3 is TGTGCCTTGTGGGAGGTGTTAGAGTTGGGCAAAAAAATCAAGGTGTTT. The gene calls are TRGV9 and TRGJP. The CDR3 is made up of 16 amino acids. Germline V lookup: CDR1 GITISATS, CDR2 ISYDGTV (reference sequence).

Only a few counts were recorded for this clone. This DNA translates differently at residue 5 from the TCRdb protein, which is that of a much larger clone; a read error is likely, and the protein shown is the DNA's own translation. The J gene is TRGJ1 or TRGJ2, the V gene TRGV2. The J gene, left out of TCRdb, was set here by checking the DNA against germline. V lost 5 bases, J lost 1 base, and 8 bases stayed unmatched. Germline CDR1 reads EGSNGY; CDR2 reads YDSYNSKV. The CDR3 contains 14 residues. CDR3 nucleotide sequence: TGTGCCACCTGGGTCGGTCCTAATTATTATAAGAAACTCTTT. Translation: CATWVGPNYYKKLF.

In the case of this clone: One base separates it from a far larger clone, so it is likely a read error. Other DNA sequences in the same sample also yield this CDR3. This chain links TRGV9 with TRGJP. TCRdb lists no J gene, so it was determined here by aligning the DNA to germline. This CDR3 spans 20 amino acids. Germline CDR1 and CDR2: GITISATS and ISYDGTV (reference sequence). The CDR3, as DNA: TGTGCTTTGTGGGAGGTGCCGCAAGAAAAGCAAGAGTTGGGCAAAAAAATCAAGGTATTT. Translation: CALWEVPQEKQELGKKIKVF.

Notes on this clone: The protein TCRdb lists belongs to a much larger clone and differs from this DNA's translation at residue 3, which points to a read error; the protein shown is made from the DNA. The chain joins TRGV4 to TRGJ1 or TRGJ2. CDR3 length: 13 amino acids. Per germline, CDR1 EGSTGY and CDR2 YDSYTSSV. CDR3 in DNA: TGTGCCTCCTGGGATAGTATGAGTTATAAGAAACTCTTT. It codes for CASWDSMSYKKLF.

A few counts support this clone. A far larger clone is one base from this, pointing to a likely read error. The limits of the CDR3 on the DNA are not certain, so only TCRdb's listed CDR3 is given. CDR3 amino acids: CALWEVQGAARNSLAVEQHLLSQVSIGRIQHF. The V gene is listed as TRGV9; no J gene was called. Both ends counted, the CDR3 spans 32 residues. Germline loops: CDR1 GITISATS, CDR2 ISYDGTV (reference sequence).

In this sample, this clone turned up many times. The mismatch at residue 5 between this DNA's translation and the TCRdb protein of a much larger clone likely reflects a read error; the protein shown is translated from the DNA. The chain couples TRGV9 to TRGJ1 or TRGJ2. TCRdb gives no J gene; it was assigned here by matching the DNA to germline. CDR1 GITISATS and CDR2 ISYDGTV come from the germline V gene (reference sequence). This CDR3 is built from 14 residues. Trimming at V came to 5 bases and at J to 4 bases, leaving 11 bases not matched to a gene. The CDR3 DNA sequence: TGTGCCTTGTGGGGGGTCCCTAAGTATTATAAGAAACTCTTT. Protein sequence: CALWGVPKYYKKLF.

This clone was counted many times. The same CDR3 arises from other DNA sequences in this sample as well. J is TRGJ1 or TRGJ2 and V is TRGV9. Trimming took 3 bases from V and 7 from J; bases not matched to a gene: 6. Germline V gene sequence: CDR1 GITISATS, CDR2 ISYDGTV (reference sequence). CDR3 length equals 12 residues. Here the CDR3 DNA reads TGTGCCTTGTGGGAGCTCTACTATAAGAAACTCTTT. Its protein product is CALWELYYKKLF.

This clone was recorded many times. The protein in TCRdb stems from a much larger clone and differs at residue 7 from this DNA's translation, likely a read error; here the protein is translated from the DNA. DNA of the CDR3: TGTGCCTTGTGGCTCCCGCGCAAGAAACTCTTT. It codes for CALWLPRKKLF. J is TRGJ1 or TRGJ2 and V is TRGV9. The J gene, left out of TCRdb, was set here by checking the DNA against germline. J lost 10 bases, V lost 6 bases, and 9 bases had no gene match. The CDR3 runs 11 residues. Germline loops: CDR1 GITISATS, CDR2 ISYDGTV (reference sequence).

There are many counts of this clone. TCRdb lists the protein of a much larger clone for this DNA, which differs at residue 11, so this is likely a read error; the protein given here is translated from the DNA itself. The J gene is TRGJ1 or TRGJ2, the V gene TRGV9. Germline CDR1 reads GITISATS; CDR2 reads ISYDGTV (reference sequence). The CDR3 sequence is 13 residues long. The CDR3 DNA sequence: TGTGCCTTGTGGGAGGTGCCGAGTTATAAGAGACTCTTT. Amino acids: CALWEVPSYKRLF.

In its sample, this clone ranks as medium-sized. The same CDR3 is also encoded by other DNA sequences in this sample. The chain couples TRGV9 to TRGJ1 or TRGJ2. The germline V gene has CDR1 GITISATS and CDR2 ISYDGTV (reference sequence). The CDR3 loop spans 17 amino acids. V lost 7 bases and J lost 0; bases outside the gene matches: 18. Here the CDR3 DNA reads TGTGCCTTGTGTCTCCACAACCGACAACCGAATTATTATAAGAAACTCTTT. This sequence encodes CALCLHNRQPNYYKKLF.

This clone was observed a handful of times. TCRdb's protein, taken from a much larger clone, differs from this DNA's translation at residue 10, likely owing to a read error; the protein displayed comes from the DNA. The chain employs TRGV4 and TRGJP2. No J gene was available from TCRdb, and it was assigned here by a germline match of the DNA. The germline V gene has CDR1 EGSTGY and CDR2 YDSYTSSV. The CDR3 is 15 amino acids. CDR3: CATWDGRWSGWIKTF. The CDR3 bases are TGTGCCACCTGGGATGGGCGATGGAGTGGTTGGATCAAGACGTTT.